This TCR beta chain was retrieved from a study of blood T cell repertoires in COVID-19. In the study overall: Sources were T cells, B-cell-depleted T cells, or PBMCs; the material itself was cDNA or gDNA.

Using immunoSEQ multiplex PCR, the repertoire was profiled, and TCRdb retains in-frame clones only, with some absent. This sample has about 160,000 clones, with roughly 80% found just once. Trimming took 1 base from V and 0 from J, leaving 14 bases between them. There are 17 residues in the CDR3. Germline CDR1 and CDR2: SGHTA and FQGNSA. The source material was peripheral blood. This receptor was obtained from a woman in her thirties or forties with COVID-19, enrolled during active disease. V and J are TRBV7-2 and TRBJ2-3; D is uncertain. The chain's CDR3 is CASSLVRSAGSTDTQYF. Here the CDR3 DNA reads TGTGCCAGCAGCTTAGTCCGTTCAGCAGGAAGCACAGATACGCAGTATTTT.